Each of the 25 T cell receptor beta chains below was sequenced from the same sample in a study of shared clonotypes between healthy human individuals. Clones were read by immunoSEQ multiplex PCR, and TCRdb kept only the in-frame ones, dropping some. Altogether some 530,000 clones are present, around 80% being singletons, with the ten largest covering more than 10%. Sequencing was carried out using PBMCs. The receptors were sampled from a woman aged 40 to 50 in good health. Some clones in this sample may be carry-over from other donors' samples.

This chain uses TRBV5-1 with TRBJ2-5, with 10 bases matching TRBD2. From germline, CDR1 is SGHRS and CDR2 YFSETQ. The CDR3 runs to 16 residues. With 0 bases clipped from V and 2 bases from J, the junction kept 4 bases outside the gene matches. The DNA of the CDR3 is TGCGCCAGCAGCTTGGCGGCTAGCGGGAGTCAAGAGACCCAGTACTTC. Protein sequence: CASSLAASGSQETQYF.

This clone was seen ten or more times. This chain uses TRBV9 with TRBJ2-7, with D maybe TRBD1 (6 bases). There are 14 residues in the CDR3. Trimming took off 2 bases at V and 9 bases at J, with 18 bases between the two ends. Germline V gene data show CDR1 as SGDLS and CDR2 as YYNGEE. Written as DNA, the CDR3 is TGTGCCAGCAGCGTGTCGGACAGCCAGGGTGGGCAGTACTTC. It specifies CASSVSDSQGGQYF.

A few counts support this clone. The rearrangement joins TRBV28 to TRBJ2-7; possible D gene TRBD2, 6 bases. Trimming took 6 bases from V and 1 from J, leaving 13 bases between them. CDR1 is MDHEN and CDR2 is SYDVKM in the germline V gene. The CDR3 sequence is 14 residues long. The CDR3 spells CASSPGGDSYEQYF. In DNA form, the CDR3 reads TGTGCCAGCAGCCCTGGCGGGGATTCCTACGAGCAGTACTTC.

CDR3 DNA sequence: TGTGCCAGCTCACCAGATCTAGACCAGAACACTGAAGCTTTCTTT. Translation: CASSPDLDQNTEAFF. This rearrangement joins TRBV18 to TRBJ1-1; the D is unclear. CDR3 length: 15 residues. Trimming left V 2 bases short and J 1 base short, with 11 bases between. Germline assignment: CDR1 KGHSH and CDR2 LQKENI.

In DNA, the CDR3 is TGTGCCAGCATTGGCCGGGCTAGCGGGAAAAATGAGCAGTTCTTC. Its protein product is CASIGRASGKNEQFF. The chain carries TRBV27 and TRBJ2-1, with 9 bases fitting TRBD2. Germline lookup yields CDR1 MNHEY and CDR2 SMNVEV (reference sequence). The CDR3 consists of 15 residues. Trimming removed 7 bases from V and 7 bases from J; junction bases left unmatched: 11.

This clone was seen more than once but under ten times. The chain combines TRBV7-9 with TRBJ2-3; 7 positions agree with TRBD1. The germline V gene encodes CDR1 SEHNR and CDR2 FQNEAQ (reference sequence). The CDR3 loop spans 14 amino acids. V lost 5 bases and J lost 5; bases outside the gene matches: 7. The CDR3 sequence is CASSSQGVRDTQYF. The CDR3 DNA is TGTGCCAGCAGCAGCCAGGGGGTGAGAGATACGCAGTATTTT.

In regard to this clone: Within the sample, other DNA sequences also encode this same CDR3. CDR3 protein: CASSFSTQNTEAFF. The CDR3, as DNA: TGTGCCAGCAGCTTTTCGACACAGAACACTGAAGCTTTCTTT. V is TRBV5-6 and J is TRBJ1-1; no clear D. Trimming removed 2 bases from V and 1 base from J, with 9 bases in between. Germline CDR1 SGHDT, CDR2 YYEEEE. The CDR3 is 14 amino acids.

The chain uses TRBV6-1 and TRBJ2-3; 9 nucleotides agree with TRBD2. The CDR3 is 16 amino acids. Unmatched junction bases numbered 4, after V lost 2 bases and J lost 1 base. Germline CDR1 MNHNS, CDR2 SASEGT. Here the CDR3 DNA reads TGTGCCAGCAGTGAAATTAGCGGGAGAGGCACAGATACGCAGTATTTT. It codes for CASSEISGRGTDTQYF.

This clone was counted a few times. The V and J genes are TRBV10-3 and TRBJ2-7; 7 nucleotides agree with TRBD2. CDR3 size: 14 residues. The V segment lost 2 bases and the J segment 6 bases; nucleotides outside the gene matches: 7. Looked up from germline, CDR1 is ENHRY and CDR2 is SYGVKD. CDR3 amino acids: CAISEAGEYGEQYF. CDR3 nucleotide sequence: TGTGCCATCAGTGAGGCGGGAGAGTACGGCGAGCAGTACTTC.

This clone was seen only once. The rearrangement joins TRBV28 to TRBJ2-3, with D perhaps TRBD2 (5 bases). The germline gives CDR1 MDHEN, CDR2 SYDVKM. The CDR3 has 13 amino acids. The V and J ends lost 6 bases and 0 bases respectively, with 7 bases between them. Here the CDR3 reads CASRAASTDTQYF. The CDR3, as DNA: TGTGCCAGCAGAGCGGCTAGCACAGATACGCAGTATTTT.

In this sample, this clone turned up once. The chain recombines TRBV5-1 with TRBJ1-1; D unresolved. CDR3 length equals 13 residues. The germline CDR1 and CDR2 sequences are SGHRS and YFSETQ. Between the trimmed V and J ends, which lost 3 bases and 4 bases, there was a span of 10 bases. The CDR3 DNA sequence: TGCGCCAGCAGCTCGGTGGGTGGCACTGAAGCTTTCTTT. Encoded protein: CASSSVGGTEAFF. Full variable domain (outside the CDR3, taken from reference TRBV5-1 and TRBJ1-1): KAGVTQTPRYLIKTRGQQVTLSCSPISGHRSVSWYQQTPGQGLQFLFEYFSETQRNKGNFPGRFSGRQFSNSRSEMNVSTLELGDSALYLCASSSVGGTEAFFGQGTRLTVV.

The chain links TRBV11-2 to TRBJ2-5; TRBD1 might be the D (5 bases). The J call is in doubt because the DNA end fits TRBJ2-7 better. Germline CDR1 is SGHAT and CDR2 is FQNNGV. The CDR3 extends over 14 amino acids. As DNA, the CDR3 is TGTGCCAGCAGCTTAGTGCAGGGATCCTACGAGCAGTACTTC. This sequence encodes CASSLVQGSYEQYF.

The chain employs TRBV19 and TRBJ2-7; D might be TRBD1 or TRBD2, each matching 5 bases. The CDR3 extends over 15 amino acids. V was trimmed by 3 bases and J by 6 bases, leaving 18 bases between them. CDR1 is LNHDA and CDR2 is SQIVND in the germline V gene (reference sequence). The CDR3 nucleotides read TGTGCCAGTAGTATTTCCTGGGGGTCCCAGAGCGAGCAGTACTTC. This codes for CASSISWGSQSEQYF.

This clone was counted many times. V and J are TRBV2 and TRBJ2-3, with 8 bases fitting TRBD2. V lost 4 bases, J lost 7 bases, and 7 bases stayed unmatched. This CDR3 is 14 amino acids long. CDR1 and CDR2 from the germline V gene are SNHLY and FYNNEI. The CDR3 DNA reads TGTGCCAGCAGTGTCTCTAGCGGGCTCAATACGCAGTATTTT. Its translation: CASSVSSGLNTQYF.

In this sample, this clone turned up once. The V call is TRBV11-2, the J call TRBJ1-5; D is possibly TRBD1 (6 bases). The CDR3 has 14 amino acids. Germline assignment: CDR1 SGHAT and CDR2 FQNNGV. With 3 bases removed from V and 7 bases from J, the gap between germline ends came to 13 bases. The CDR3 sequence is CASSLSGAEQPQHF. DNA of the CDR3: TGTGCCAGCAGCTTGTCAGGGGCCGAACAGCCCCAGCATTTT.

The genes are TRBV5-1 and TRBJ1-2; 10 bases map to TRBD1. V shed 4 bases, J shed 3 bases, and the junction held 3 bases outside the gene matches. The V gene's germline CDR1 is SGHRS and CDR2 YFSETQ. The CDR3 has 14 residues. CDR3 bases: TGCGCCAGCAGCGCCGGGACAGGGGACTATGGCTACACCTTC. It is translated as CASSAGTGDYGYTF. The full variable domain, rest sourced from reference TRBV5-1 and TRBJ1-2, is KAGVTQTPRYLIKTRGQQVTLSCSPISGHRSVSWYQQTPGQGLQFLFEYFSETQRNKGNFPGRFSGRQFSNSRSEMNVSTLELGDSALYLCASSAGTGDYGYTFGSGTRLTVV.

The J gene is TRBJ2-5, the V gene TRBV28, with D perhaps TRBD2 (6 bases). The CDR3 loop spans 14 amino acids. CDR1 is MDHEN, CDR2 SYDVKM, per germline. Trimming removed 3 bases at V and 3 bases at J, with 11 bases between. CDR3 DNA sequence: TGTGCCAGCAGTTTGTGGGACTTAAAAGAGACCCAGTACTTC. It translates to CASSLWDLKETQYF.

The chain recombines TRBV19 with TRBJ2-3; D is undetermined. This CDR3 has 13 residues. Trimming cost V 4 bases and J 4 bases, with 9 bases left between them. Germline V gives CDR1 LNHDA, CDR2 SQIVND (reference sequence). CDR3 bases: TGTGCCAGTAGTAGCGAGGCCCCAGATACGCAGTATTTT. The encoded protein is CASSSEAPDTQYF.

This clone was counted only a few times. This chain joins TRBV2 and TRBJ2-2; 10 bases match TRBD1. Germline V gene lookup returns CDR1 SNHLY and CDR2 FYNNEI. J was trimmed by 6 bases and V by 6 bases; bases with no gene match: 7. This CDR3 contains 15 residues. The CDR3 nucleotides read TGTGCCAGCAGCCAGCGGGACAGGGGTCCCGGGGAGCTGTTTTTT. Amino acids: CASSQRDRGPGELFF.

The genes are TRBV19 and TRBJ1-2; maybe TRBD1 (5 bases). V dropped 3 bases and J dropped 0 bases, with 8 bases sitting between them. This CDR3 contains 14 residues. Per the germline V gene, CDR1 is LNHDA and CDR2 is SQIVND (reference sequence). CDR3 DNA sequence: TGTGCCAGTAGTATCAGGGAAGCTAACTATGGCTACACCTTC. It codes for CASSIREANYGYTF.

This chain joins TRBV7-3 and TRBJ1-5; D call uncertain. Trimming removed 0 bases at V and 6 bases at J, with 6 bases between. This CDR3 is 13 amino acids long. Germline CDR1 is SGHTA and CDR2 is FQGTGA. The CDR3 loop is CASSLTRGQPQHF. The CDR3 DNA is TGTGCCAGCAGCTTAACCCGGGGTCAGCCCCAGCATTTT.

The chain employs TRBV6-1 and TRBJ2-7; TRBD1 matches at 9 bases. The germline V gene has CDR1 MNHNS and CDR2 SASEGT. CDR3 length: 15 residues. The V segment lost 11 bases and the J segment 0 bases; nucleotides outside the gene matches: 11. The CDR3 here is CAGRGGQGSSYEQYF. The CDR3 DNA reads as TGTGCCGGCCGTGGAGGACAGGGGTCCTCCTACGAGCAGTACTTC.

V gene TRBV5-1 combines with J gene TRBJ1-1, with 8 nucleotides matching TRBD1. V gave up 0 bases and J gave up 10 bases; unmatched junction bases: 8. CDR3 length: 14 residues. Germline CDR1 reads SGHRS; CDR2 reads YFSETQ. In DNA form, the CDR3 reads TGCGCCAGCAGCTTGGGACACAGGGGGTTCGGAGCTTTCTTT. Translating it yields CASSLGHRGFGAFF.

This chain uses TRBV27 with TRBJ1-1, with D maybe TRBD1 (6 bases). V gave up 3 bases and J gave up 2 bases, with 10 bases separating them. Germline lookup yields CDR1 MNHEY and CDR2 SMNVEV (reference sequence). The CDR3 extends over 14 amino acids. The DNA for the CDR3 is TGTGCCAGCAGTTTTCGGGGGGCAAACACTGAAGCTTTCTTT. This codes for CASSFRGANTEAFF.

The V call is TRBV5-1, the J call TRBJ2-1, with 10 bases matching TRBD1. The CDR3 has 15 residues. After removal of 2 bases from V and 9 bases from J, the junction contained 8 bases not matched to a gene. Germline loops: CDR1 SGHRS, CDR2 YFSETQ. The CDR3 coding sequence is TGCGCCAGCAGCTTAATAGGACAGGGGGAGGGTGAGCAGTTCTTC. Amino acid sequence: CASSLIGQGEGEQFF.